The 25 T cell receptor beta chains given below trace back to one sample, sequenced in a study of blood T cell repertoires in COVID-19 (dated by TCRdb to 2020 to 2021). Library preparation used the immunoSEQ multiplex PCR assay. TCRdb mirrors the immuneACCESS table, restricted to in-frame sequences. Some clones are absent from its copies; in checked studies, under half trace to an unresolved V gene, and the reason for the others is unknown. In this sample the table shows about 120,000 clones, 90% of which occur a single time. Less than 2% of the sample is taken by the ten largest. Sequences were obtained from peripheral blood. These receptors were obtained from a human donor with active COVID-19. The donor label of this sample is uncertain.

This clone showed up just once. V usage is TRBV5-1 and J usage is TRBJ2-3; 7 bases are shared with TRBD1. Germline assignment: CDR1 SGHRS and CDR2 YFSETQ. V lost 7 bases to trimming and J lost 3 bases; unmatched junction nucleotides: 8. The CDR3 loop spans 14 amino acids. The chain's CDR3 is CASRGQVATDTQYF. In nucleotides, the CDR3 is TGCGCCAGCCGAGGACAGGTGGCGACAGATACGCAGTATTTT. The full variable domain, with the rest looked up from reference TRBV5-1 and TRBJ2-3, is KAGVTQTPRYLIKTRGQQVTLSCSPISGHRSVSWYQQTPGQGLQFLFEYFSETQRNKGNFPGRFSGRQFSNSRSEMNVSTLELGDSALYLCASRGQVATDTQYFGPGTRLTVL.

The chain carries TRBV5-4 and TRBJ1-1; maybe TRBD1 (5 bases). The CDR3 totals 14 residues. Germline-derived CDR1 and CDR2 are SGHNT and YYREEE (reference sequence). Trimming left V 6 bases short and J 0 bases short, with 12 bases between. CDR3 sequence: CASNGGGLNTEAFF. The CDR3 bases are TGTGCCAGCAACGGGGGAGGGTTGAACACTGAAGCTTTCTTT.

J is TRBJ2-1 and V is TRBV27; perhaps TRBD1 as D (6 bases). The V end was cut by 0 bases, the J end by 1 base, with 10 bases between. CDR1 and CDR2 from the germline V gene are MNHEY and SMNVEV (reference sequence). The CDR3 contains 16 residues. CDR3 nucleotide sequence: TGTGCCAGCAGTTTATCGATGACAGGATCCTACAATGAGCAGTTCTTC. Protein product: CASSLSMTGSYNEQFF.

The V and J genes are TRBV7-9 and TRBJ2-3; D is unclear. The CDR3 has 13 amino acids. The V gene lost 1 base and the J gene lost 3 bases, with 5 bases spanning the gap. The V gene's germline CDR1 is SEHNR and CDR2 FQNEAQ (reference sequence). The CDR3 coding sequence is TGTGCCAGCAGCTTAGTAGTGACAGATACGCAGTATTTT. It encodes CASSLVVTDTQYF.

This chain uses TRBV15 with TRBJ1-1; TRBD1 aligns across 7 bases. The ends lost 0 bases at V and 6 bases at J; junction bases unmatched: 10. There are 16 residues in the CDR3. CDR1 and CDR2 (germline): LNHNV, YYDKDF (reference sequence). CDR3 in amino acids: CATSRDFAGGRPEAFF. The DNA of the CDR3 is TGTGCCACCAGCAGAGATTTCGCAGGGGGTAGACCTGAAGCTTTCTTT.

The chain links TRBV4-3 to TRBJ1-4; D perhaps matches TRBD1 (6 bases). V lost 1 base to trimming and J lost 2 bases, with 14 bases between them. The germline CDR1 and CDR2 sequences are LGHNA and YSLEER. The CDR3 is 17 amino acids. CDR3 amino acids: CASSQVPRGATNEKLFF. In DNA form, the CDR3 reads TGCGCCAGCAGCCAAGTTCCCAGGGGCGCCACTAATGAAAAACTGTTTTTT.

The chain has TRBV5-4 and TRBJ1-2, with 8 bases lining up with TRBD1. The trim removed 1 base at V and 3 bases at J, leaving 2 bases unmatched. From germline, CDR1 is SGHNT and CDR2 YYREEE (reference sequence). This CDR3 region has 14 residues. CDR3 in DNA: TGTGCCAGCAGCTTGACAGGGGGTTACTATGGCTACACCTTC. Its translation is CASSLTGGYYGYTF.

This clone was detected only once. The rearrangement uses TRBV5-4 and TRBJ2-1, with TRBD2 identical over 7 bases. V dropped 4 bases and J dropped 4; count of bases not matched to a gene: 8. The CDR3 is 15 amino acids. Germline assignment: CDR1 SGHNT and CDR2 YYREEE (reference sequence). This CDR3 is CASSGGSGLYNEQFF. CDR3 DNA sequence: TGTGCCAGCAGCGGAGGGTCGGGACTATACAATGAGCAGTTCTTC. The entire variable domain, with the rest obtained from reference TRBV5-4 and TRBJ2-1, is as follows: ETGVTQSPTHLIKTRGQQVTLRCSSQSGHNTVSWYQQALGQGPQFIFQYYREEENGRGNFPPRFSGLQFPNYSSELNVNALELDDSALYLCASSGGSGLYNEQFFGPGTRLTVL.

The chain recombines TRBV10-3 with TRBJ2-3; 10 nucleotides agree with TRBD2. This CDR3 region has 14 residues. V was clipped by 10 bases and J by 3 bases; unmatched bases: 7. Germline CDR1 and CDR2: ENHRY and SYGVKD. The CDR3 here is CASATSGETDTQYF. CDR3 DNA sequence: TGTGCCAGTGCAACTAGCGGGGAAACAGATACGCAGTATTTT.

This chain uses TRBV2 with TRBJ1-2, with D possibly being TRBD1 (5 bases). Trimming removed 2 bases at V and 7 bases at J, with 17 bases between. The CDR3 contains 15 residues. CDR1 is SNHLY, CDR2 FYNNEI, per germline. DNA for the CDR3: TGTGCCAGCAGTGAACTGGGGCAGGGCTTCGGTGGCTACACCTTC. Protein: CASSELGQGFGGYTF.

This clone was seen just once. The chain's CDR3 is CASSPGTGGSHSGANVLTF. DNA for the CDR3: TGTGCCAGCAGCCCAGGGACAGGGGGCTCTCACTCTGGGGCCAACGTCCTGACTTTC. J is TRBJ2-6 and V is TRBV7-2, with 12 bases fitting TRBD1. The CDR3 loop spans 19 amino acids. After removal of 5 bases from V and 0 bases from J, the junction contained 8 bases not matched to a gene. The germline gives CDR1 SGHTA, CDR2 FQGNSA.

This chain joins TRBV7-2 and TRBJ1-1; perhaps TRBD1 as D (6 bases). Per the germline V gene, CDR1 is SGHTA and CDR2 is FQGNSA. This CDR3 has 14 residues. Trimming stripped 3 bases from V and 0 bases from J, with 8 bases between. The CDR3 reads CASSLTGMNTEAFF. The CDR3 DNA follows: TGTGCCAGCAGCTTGACAGGTATGAACACTGAAGCTTTCTTT.

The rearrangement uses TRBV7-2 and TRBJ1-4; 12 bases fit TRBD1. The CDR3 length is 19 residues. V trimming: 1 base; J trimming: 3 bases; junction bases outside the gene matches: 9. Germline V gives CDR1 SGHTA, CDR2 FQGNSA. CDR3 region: CASSLVGTGGGGPNEKLFF. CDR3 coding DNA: TGTGCCAGCAGCTTAGTAGGGACAGGGGGCGGGGGCCCTAATGAAAAACTGTTTTTT.

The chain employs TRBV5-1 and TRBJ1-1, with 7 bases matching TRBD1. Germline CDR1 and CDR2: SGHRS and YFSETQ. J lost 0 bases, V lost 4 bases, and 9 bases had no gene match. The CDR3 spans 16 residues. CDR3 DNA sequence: TGCGCCAGCAGCCCGACCGGGACAGCTTTGAACACTGAAGCTTTCTTT. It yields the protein CASSPTGTALNTEAFF.

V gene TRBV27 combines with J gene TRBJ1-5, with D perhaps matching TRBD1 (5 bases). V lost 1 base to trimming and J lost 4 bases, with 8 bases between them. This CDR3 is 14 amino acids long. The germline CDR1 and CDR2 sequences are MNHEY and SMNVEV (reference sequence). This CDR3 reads CASSLFGGNQPQHF. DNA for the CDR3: TGTGCCAGCAGTTTATTTGGGGGGAATCAGCCCCAGCATTTT.

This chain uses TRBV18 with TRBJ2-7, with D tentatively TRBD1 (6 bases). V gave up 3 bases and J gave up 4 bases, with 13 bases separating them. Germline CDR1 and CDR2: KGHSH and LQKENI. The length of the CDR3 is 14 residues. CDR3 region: CASSPTGSSYEQYF. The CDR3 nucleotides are TGTGCCAGCTCACCTACAGGGTCGTCTTACGAGCAGTACTTC. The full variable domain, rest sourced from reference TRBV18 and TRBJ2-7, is NAGVMQNPRHLVRRRGQEARLRCSPMKGHSHVYWYRQLPEEGLKFMVYLQKENIIDESGMPKERFSAEFPKEGPSILRIQQVVRGDSAAYFCASSPTGSSYEQYFGPGTRLTVT.

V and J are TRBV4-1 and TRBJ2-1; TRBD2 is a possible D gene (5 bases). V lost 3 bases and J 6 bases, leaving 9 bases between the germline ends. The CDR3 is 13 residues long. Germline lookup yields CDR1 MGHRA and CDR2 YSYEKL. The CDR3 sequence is CASSHGLSNEQFF. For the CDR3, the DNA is TGCGCCAGCAGCCATGGACTCAGCAATGAGCAGTTCTTC.

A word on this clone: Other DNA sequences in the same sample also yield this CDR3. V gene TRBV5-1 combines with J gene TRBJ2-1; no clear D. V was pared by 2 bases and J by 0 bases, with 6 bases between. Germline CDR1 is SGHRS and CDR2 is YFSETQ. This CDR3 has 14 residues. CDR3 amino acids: CASSLTSSYNEQFF. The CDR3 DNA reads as TGCGCCAGCAGCTTAACAAGCTCCTACAATGAGCAGTTCTTC.

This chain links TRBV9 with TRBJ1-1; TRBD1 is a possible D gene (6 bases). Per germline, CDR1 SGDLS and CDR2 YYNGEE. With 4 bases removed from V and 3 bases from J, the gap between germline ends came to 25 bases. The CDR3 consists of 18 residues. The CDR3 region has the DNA TGTGCCAGCAGCCCAAGGGGTCAGGGGCTGATCGTGGACACTGAAGCTTTCTTT. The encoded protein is CASSPRGQGLIVDTEAFF.

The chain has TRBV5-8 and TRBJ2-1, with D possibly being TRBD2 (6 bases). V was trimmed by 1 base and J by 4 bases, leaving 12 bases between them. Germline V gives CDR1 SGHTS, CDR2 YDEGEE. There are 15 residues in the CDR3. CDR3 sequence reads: CASSLWRGQYNEQFF. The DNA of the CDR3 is TGTGCCAGCAGCTTGTGGAGGGGCCAGTACAATGAGCAGTTCTTC. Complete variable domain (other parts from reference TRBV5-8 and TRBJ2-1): EAGVTQSPTHLIKTRGQQATLRCSPISGHTSVYWYQQALGLGLQFLLWYDEGEERNRGNFPPRFSGRQFPNYSSELNVNALELEDSALYLCASSLWRGQYNEQFFGPGTRLTVL.

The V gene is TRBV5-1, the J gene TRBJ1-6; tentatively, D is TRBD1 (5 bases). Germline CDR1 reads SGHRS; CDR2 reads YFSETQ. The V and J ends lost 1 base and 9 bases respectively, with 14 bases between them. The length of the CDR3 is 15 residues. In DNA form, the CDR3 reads TGCGCCAGCAGCTTGTGGGGGGGGAATACTTCACCCCTCCACTTT. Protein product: CASSLWGGNTSPLHF.

Here the CDR3 reads CASSLTGVGGYGYTF. The CDR3, as DNA: TGTGCCAGCAGCTTGACCGGAGTGGGAGGCTATGGCTACACCTTC. The V call is TRBV5-4, the J call TRBJ1-2, with D unclear. CDR1 is SGHNT, CDR2 YYREEE, per germline (reference sequence). The V and J ends lost 1 base and 4 bases respectively, with 14 bases between them. This CDR3 contains 15 residues.

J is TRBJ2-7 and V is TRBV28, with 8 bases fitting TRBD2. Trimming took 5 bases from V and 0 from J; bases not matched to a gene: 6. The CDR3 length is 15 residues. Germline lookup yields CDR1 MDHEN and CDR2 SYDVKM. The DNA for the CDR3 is TGTGCCAGCAGTCCGGGGGGGCCAAGCTCCTACGAGCAGTACTTC. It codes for CASSPGGPSSYEQYF.

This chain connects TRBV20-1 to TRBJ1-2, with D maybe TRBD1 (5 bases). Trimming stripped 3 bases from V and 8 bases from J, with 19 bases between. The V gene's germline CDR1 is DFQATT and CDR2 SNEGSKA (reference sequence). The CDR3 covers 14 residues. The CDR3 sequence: CSASSSTGEVGYTF. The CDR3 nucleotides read TGCAGTGCTAGTTCCTCCACAGGCGAAGTAGGCTACACCTTC.

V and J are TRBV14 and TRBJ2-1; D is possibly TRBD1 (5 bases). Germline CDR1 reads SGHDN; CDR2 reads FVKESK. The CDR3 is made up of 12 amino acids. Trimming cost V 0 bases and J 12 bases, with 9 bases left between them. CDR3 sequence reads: CASSQEGVVQFF. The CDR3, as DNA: TGTGCCAGCAGCCAAGAAGGGGTGGTGCAGTTCTTC.